The clone carrying this T cell receptor (beta chain) was detected many times. This specimen belongs to a study of molecular identifiers for immune sequencing clone quantification. Previously described methods and listed TCR primers produced bulk TCR libraries. In TCRdb, the PCR reads were re-called with MiXCR into one record per CDR3 protein. This table has about half a million distinct CDR3 sequences, 20% to 25% appearing once. The sequencing input was naive CD8+ T cells from blood, with Jurkat cell RNA spiked in. Subset specified: FACS-sorted CD8+CD4-CCR7+CD45RA+ naive T cells. The sequence came from a human donor in good health. Some libraries in this study had Jurkat cell RNA spiked in.

The CDR3 nucleotides are TGTGCCAGCAGCACGGGAGAGAATCAGCCCCAGCATTTT. Residues: CASSTGENQPQHF. The chain joins TRBV6-5 to TRBJ1-5; no reliable D call. The CDR3 extends over 13 amino acids. Germline lookup yields CDR1 MNHEY and CDR2 SVGAGI. Trimming stripped 6 bases from V and 4 bases from J, with 10 bases between.